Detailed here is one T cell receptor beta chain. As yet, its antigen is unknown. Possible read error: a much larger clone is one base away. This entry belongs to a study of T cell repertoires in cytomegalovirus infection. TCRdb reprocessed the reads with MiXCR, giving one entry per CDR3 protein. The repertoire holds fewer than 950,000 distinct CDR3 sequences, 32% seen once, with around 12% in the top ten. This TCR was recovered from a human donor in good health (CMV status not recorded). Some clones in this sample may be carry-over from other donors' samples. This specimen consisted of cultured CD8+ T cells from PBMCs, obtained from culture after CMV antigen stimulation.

The CDR3 coding sequence is TGTGCCAGCAGTTCCGGGACCTACACCGGGGAGATGTTTTTT. It encodes CASSSGTYTGEMFF. The gene calls are TRBV7-6 and TRBJ2-2; tentatively, D is TRBD1 or TRBD2 (5 bases each). The germline V gene encodes CDR1 SGHVS and CDR2 FNYEAQ. The CDR3 extends over 14 amino acids.